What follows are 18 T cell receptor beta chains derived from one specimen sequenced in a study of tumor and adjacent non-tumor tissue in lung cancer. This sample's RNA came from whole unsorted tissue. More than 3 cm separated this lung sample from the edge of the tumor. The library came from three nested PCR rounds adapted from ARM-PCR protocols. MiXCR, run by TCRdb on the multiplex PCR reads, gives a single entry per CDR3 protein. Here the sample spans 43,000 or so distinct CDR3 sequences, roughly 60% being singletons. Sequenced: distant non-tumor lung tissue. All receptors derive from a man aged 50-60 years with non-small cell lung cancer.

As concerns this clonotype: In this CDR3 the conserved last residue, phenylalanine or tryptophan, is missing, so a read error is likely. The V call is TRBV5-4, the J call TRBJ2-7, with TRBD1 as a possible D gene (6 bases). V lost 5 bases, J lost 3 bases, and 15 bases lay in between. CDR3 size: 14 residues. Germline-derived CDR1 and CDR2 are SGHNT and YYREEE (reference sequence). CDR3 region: CASRERDIGYEQYY. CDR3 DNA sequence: TGTGCCAGCAGAGAACGGGACATAGGCTACGAGCAGTACTAC.

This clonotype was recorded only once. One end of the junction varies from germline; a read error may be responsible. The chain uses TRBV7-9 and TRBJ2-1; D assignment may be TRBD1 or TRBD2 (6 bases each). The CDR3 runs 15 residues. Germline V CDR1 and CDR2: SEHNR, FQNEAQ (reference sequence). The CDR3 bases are TGTGCCAGCAGCCCCGGGAGAGGGGGTGAGGCTGAGCAGCTCTTC. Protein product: CASSPGRGGEAEQLF.

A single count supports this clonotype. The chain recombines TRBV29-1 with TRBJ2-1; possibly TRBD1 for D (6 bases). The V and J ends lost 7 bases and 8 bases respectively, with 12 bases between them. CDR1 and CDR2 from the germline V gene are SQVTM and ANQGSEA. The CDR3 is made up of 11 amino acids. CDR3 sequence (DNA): TGCAGCGATGAGGGGGTGGATGAGCAGTTCTTC. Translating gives CSDEGVDEQFF.

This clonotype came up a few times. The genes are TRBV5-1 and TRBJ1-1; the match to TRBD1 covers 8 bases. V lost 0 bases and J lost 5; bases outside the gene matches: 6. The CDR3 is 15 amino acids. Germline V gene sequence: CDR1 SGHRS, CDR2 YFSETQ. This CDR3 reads CASSLGAGGWTEAFF. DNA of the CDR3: TGCGCCAGCAGCTTGGGGGCAGGGGGCTGGACTGAAGCTTTCTTT.

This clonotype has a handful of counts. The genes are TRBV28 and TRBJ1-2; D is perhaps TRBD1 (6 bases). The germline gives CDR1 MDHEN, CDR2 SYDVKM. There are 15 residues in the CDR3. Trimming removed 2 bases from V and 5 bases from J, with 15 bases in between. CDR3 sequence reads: CASSLGGGPLYGYTF. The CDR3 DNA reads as TGTGCCAGCAGTTTAGGGGGCGGGCCACTATATGGCTACACCTTC.

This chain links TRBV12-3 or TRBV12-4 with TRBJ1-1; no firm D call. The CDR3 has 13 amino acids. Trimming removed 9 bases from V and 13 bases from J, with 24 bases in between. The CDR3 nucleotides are TGTGCCAGGAGCTTACAACGGAACACTGGAGTTTTCTTT. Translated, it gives CARSLQRNTGVFF.

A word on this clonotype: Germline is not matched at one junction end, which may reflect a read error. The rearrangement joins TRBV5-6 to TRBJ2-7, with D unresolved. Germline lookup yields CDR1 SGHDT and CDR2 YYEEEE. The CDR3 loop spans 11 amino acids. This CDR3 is CASNLVYGQYF. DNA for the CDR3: TGTGCCAGCAACTTGGTCTACGGGCAGTACTTC.

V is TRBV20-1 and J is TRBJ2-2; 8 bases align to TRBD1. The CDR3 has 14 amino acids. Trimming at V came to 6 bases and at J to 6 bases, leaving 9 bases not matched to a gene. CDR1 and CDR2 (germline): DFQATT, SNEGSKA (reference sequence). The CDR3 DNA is TGCAGTGCCAGGACAGGGAGTGACGCCGGGGAGCTGTTTTTT. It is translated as CSARTGSDAGELFF.

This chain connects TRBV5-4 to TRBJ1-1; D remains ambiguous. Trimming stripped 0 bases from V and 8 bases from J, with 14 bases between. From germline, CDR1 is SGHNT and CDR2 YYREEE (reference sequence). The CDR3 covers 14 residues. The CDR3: CASSLGGMVTEAFF. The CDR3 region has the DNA TGTGCCAGCAGCTTGGGGGGAATGGTGACCGAAGCTTTCTTT.

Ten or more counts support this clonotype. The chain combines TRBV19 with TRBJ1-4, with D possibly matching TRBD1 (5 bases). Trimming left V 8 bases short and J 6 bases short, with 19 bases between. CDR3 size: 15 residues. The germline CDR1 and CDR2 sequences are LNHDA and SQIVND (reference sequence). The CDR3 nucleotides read TGTGCCAGTTCTCGGGGGATGCGCGCGGATGAAAAACTGTTTTTT. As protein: CASSRGMRADEKLFF.

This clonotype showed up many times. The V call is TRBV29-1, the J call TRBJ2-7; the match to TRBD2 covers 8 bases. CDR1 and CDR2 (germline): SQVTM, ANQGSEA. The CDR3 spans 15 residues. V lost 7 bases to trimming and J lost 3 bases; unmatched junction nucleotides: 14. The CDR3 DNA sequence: TGCAGCGGGCTCTTTGAGGCTAGCGGGCGCTACGAGCAGTACTTC. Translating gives CSGLFEASGRYEQYF.

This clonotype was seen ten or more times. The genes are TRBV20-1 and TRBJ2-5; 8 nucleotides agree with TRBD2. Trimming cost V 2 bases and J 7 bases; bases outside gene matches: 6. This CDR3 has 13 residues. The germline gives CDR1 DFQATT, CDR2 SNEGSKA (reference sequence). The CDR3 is CSARLSGRGTQYF. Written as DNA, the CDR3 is TGCAGTGCTAGATTGAGCGGGAGAGGGACCCAGTACTTC.

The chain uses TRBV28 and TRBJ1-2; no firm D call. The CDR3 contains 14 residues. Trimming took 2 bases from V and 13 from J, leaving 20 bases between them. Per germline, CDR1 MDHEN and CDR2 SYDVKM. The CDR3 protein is CASSLPGGGVTATF. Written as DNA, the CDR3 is TGTGCCAGCAGTTTACCAGGAGGAGGTGTGACCGCCACCTTC.

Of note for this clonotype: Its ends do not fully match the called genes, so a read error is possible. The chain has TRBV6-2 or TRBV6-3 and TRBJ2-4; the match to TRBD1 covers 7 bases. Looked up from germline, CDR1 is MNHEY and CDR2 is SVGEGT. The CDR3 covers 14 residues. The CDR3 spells CASSPTGVGNIQNF. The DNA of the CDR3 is TGTGCCAGCAGTCCCACAGGGGTGGGAAATATTCAGAACTTC.

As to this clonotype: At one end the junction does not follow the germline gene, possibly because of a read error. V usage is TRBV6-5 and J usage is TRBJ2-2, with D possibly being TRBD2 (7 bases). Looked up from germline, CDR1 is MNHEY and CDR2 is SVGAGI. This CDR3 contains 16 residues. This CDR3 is CASSYSGRGHTGELLF. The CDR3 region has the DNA TGTGCCAGCAGTTATTCAGGGAGGGGACACACCGGGGAGCTGTTGTTT.

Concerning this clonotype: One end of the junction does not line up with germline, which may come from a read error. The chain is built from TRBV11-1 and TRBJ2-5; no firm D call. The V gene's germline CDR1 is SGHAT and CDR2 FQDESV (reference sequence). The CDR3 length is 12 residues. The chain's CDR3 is CVSSLTKEAQYF. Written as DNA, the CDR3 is TGTGTCAGCAGCCTAACAAAAGAGGCCCAGTACTTC.

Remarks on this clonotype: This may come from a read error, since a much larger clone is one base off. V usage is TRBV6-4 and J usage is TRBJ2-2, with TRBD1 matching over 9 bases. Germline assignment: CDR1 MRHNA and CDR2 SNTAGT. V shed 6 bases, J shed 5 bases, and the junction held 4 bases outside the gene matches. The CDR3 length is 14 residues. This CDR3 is CASRQGAGTGELFF. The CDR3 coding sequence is TGTGCCAGCAGACAGGGGGCAGGGACCGGGGAGCTGTTTTTT.

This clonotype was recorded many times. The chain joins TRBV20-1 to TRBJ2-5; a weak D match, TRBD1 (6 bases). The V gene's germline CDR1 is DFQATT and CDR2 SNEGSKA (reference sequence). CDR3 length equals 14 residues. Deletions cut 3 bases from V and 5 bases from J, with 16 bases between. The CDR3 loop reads CSARGPGAWETQYF. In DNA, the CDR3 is TGCAGTGCTAGGGGGCCAGGGGCTTGGGAGACCCAGTACTTC.